The T cell receptor (beta chain) under discussion was sequenced for a study of cytomegalovirus exposure and HLA in healthy donors. The trim removed 6 bases at V and 7 bases at J, leaving 9 bases unmatched. Germline-derived CDR1 and CDR2 are MNHEY and SMNVEV (reference sequence). The CDR3 has 14 amino acids. 60 Vbeta and 13 Jbeta primers were used in PCR. The assay was immunoSEQ multiplex PCR, and TCRdb's table has in-frame clones only and misses some. The sample shows 40,000 to 55,000 clones, about 81% of them seen only once. The V and J genes are TRBV27 and TRBJ1-2; 9 nucleotides align to TRBD1. The sequence was collected from a boy aged 10-17 years in good health and CMV-seropositive. Sequencing was performed on PBMCs. The CDR3 reads CASRTQGARSGYTF. The CDR3 coding sequence is TGTGCCAGCAGGACACAGGGGGCGCGTAGTGGCTACACCTTC.